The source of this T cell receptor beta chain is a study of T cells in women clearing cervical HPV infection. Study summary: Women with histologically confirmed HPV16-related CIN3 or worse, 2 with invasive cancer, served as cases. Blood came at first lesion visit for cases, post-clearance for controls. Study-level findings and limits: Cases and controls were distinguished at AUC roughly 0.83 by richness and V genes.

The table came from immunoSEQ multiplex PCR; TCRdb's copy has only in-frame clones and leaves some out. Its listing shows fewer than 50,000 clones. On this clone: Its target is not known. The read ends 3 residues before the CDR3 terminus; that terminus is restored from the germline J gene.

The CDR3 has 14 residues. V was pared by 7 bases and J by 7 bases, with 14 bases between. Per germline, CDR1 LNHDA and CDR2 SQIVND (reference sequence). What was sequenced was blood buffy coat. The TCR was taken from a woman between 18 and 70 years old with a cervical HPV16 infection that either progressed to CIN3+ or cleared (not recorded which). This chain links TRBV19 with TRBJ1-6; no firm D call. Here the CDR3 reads CASNLPEGNSPLHF. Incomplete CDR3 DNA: TGTGCCAGTAATTTGCCAGAAGGGAATTCACCC.